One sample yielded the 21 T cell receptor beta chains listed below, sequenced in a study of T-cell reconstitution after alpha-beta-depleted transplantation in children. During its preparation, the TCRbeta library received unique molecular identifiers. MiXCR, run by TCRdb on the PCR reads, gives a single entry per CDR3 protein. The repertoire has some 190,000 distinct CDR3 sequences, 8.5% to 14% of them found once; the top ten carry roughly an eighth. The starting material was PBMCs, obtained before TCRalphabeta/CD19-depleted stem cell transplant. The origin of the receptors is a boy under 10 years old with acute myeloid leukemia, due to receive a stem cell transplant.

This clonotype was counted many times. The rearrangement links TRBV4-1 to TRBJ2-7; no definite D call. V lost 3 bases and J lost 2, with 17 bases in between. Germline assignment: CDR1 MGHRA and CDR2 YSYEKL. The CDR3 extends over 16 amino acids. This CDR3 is CASSQTIRARPYEQYF. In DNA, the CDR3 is TGCGCCAGCAGCCAGACCATTAGGGCGAGACCCTACGAGCAGTACTTC.

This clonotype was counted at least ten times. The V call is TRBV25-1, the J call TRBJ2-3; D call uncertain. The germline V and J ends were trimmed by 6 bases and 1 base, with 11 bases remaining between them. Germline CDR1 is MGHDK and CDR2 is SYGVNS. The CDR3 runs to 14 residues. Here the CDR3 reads CASSAGTGTDTQYF. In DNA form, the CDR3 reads TGTGCCAGCAGCGCAGGAACGGGCACAGATACGCAGTATTTT.

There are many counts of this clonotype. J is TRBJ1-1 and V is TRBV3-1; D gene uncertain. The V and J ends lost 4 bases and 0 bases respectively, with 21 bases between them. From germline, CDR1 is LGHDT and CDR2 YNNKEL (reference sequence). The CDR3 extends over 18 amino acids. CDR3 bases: TGTGCCAGCAGCCCCCGGGTCATCGGGTGGTTCTTGAACACTGAAGCTTTCTTT. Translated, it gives CASSPRVIGWFLNTEAFF.

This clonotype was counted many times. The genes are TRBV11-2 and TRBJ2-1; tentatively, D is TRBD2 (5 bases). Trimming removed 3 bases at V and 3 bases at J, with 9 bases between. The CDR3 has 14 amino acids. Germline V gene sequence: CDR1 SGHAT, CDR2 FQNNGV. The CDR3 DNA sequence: TGTGCCAGCAGCTTTACGGGGAACTACAATGAGCAGTTCTTC. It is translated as CASSFTGNYNEQFF. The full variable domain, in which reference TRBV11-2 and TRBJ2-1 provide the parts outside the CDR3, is EAGVAQSPRYKIIEKRQSVAFWCNPISGHATLYWYQQILGQGPKLLIQFQNNGVVDDSQLPKDRFSAERLKGVDSTLKIQPAKLEDSAVYLCASSFTGNYNEQFFGPGTRLTVL.

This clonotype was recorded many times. CDR3 in DNA: TGTGCCAGCAGTTCCGTCCATGGCTACACCTTC. Translating it yields CASSSVHGYTF. The V call is TRBV6-5, the J call TRBJ1-2; D call uncertain. Trimming took off 4 bases at V and 6 bases at J, with 6 bases between the two ends. The CDR3 loop spans 11 amino acids. Germline CDR1 and CDR2: MNHEY and SVGAGI.

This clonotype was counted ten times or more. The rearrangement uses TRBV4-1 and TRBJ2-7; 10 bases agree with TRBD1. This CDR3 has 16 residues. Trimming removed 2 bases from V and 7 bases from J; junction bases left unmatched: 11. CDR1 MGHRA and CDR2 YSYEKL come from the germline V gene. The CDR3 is CASSQIAGQGLWEQYF. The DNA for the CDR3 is TGCGCCAGCAGCCAAATTGCGGGACAGGGGTTATGGGAGCAGTACTTC.

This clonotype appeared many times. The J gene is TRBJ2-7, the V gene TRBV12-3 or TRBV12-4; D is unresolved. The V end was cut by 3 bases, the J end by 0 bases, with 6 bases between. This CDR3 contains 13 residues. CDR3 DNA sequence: TGTGCCAGCAGTTTGGACCTCTCCTACGAGCAGTACTTC. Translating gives CASSLDLSYEQYF.

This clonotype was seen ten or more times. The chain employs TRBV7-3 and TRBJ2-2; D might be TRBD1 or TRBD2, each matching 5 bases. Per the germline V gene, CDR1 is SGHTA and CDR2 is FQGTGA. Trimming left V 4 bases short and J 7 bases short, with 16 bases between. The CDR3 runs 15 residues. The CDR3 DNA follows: TGTGCCAGCAGCTCCTCGTGGGGGTTCGGCGGGGAGCTGTTTTTT. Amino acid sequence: CASSSSWGFGGELFF.

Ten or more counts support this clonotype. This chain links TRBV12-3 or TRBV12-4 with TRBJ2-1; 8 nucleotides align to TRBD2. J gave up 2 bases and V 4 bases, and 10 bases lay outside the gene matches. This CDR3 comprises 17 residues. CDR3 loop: CASSSPPGGGAYNEQFF. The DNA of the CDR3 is TGTGCCAGCAGTTCCCCCCCGGGAGGGGGGGCCTACAATGAGCAGTTCTTC.

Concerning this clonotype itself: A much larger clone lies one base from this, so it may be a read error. The CDR3 is CSSRDQQGRYTF. The CDR3 DNA follows: TGCAGTTCTAGAGATCAACAGGGACGGTACACCTTC. The V call is TRBV20-1, the J call TRBJ1-2, with D perhaps TRBD1 (6 bases). The germline CDR1 and CDR2 sequences are DFQATT and SNEGSKA (reference sequence). The CDR3 length is 12 residues.

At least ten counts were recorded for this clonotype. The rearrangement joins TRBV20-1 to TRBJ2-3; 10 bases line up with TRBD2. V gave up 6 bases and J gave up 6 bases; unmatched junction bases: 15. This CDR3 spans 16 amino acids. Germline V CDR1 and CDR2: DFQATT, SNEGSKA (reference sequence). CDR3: CSAERPSGSRADTQYF. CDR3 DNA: TGCAGTGCCGAGCGGCCTAGCGGGAGTAGGGCGGATACGCAGTATTTT.

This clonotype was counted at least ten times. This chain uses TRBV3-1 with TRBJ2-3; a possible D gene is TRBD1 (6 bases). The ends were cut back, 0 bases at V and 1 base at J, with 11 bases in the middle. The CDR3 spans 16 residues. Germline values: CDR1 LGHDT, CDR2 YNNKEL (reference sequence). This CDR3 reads CASSQDWGHGTDTQYF. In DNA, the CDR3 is TGTGCCAGCAGCCAAGATTGGGGACACGGCACAGATACGCAGTATTTT.

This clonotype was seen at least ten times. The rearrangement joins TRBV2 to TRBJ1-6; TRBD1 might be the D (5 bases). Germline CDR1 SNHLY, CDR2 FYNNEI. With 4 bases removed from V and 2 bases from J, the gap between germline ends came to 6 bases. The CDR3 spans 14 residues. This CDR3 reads CASSGQTYNSPLHF. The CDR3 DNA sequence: TGTGCCAGCAGTGGACAGACCTATAATTCACCCCTCCACTTT.

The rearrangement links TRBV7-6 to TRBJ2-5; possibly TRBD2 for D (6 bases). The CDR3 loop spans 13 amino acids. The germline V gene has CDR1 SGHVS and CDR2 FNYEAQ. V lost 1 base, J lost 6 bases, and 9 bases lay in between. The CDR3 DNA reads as TGTGCCAGCAGCTTAGTGGAGGGACAGACCCAGTACTTC. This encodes CASSLVEGQTQYF.

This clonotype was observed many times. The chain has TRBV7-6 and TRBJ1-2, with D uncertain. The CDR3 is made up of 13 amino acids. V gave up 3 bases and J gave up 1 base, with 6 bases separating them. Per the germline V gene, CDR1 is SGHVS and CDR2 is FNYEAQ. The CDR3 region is CASSFKVNYGYTF. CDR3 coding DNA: TGTGCCAGCAGCTTTAAGGTTAACTATGGCTACACCTTC. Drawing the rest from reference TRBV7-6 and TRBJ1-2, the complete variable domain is GAGVSQSPRYKVTKRGQDVALRCDPISGHVSLYWYRQALGQGPEFLTYFNYEAQQDKSGLPNDRFSAERPEGSISTLTIQRTEQRDSAMYRCASSFKVNYGYTFGSGTRLTVV.

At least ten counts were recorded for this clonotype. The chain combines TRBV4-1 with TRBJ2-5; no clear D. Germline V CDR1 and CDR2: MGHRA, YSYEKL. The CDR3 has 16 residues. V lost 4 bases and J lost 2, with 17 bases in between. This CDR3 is CASSPRLFGDQETQYF. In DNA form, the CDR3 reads TGCGCCAGCAGCCCACGACTGTTCGGAGATCAAGAGACCCAGTACTTC.

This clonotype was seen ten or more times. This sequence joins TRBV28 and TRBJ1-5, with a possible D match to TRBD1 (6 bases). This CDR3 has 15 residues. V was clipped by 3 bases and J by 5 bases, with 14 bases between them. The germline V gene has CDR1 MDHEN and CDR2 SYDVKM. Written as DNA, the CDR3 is TGTGCCAGCAGTTTTGGAGGGGGTTTTGATCAGCCCCAGCATTTT. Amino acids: CASSFGGGFDQPQHF.

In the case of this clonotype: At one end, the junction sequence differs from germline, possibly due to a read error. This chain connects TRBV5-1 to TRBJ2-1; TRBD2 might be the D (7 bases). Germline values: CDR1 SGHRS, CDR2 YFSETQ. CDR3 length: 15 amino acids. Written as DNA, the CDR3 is TGCGCCTGCAGCTCGGAAGGGGGGGCCGACAATGAGCAGTTCTTC. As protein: CACSSEGGADNEQFF.

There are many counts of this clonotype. The CDR3 nucleotides read TGCGCCAGCAGCCCCACCGGGGGGGGGACGAGCACAGATACGCAGTATTTT. Translation gives CASSPTGGGTSTDTQYF. The chain employs TRBV5-1 and TRBJ2-3; 8 bases align to TRBD2. V lost 4 bases to trimming and J lost 0 bases; unmatched junction nucleotides: 10. The germline V gene has CDR1 SGHRS and CDR2 YFSETQ. The length of the CDR3 is 17 residues.

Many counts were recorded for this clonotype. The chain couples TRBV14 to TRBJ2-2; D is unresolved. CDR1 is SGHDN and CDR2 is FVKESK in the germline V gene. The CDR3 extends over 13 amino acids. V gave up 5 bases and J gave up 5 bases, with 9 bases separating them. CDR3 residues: CASSSLWTGELFF. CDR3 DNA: TGTGCCAGCAGCTCCCTTTGGACCGGGGAGCTGTTTTTT.

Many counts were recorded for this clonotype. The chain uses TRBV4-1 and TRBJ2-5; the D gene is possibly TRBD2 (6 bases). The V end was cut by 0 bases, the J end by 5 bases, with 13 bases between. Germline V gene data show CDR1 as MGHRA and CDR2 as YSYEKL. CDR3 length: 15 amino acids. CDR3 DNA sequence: TGCGCCAGCAGCCAAGATCGGCGGGCGGGGGAGACCCAGTACTTC. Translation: CASSQDRRAGETQYF.